This T cell receptor beta chain was found in a study of blood T cell repertoires in COVID-19. Study summary: COVID-19 samples from acute and convalescent phases originated in the United States, Italy and Spain. T cells, B-cell-depleted T cells, or PBMCs supplied cDNA or gDNA.

Repertoires were generated with immunoSEQ multiplex PCR, while TCRdb's copy carries only in-frame clones and drops some. This sample carries approximately 74,000 clones, 75% to 95% of them seen once, and the ten largest clones take less than 6%. The germline gives CDR1 SGHRS, CDR2 YFSETQ. This CDR3 has 16 residues. Unmatched junction bases numbered 3, after V lost 4 bases and J lost 2 bases. Sequences were obtained from peripheral blood. The chain links TRBV5-1 to TRBJ2-6; TRBD1 matches 10 bases. The receptor's source is a woman between 55 and 75 years old with active COVID-19. In DNA, the CDR3 is TGCGCCAGCAGCGCCGGGACAGGGGCTGGGGCCAACGTCCTGACTTTC. It encodes CASSAGTGAGANVLTF. Supplemented by reference TRBV5-1 and TRBJ2-6, the full variable domain reads KAGVTQTPRYLIKTRGQQVTLSCSPISGHRSVSWYQQTPGQGLQFLFEYFSETQRNKGNFPGRFSGRQFSNSRSEMNVSTLELGDSALYLCASSAGTGAGANVLTFGAGSRLTVL.